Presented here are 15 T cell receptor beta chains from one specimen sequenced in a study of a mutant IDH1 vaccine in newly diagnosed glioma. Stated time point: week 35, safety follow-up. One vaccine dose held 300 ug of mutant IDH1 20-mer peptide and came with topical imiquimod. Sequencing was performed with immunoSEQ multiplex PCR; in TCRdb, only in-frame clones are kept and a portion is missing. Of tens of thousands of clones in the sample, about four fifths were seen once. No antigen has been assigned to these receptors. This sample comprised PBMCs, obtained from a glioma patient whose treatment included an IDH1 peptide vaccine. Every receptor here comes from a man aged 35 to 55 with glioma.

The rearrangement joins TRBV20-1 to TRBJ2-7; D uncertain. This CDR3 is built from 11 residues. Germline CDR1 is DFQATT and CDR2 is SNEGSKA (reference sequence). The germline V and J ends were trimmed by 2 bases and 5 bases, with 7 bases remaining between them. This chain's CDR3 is CSARSLDEQYF. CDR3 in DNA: TGCAGTGCTAGAAGTTTGGACGAGCAGTACTTC.

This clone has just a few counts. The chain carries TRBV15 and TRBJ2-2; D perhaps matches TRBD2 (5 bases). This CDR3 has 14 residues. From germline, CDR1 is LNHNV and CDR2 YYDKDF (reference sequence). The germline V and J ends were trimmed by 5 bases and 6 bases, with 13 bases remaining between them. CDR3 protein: CATSPERVPGELFF. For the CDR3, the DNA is TGTGCCACCAGCCCGGAGAGGGTCCCCGGGGAGCTGTTTTTT.

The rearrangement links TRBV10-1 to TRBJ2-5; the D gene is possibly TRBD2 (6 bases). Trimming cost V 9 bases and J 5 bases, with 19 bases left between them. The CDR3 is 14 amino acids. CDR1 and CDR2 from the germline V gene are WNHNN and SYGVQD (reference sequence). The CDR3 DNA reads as TGCGCCAGTCCCATAACTAGCTGTGCTGAGACCCAGTACTTC. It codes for CASPITSCAETQYF.

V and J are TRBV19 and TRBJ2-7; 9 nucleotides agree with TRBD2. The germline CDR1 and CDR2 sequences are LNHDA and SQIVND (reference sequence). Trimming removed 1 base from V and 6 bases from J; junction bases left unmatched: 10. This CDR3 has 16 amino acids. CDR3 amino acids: CASSIVAGASLGEQYF. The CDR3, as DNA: TGTGCCAGTAGTATAGTAGCGGGGGCAAGTTTGGGCGAGCAGTACTTC.

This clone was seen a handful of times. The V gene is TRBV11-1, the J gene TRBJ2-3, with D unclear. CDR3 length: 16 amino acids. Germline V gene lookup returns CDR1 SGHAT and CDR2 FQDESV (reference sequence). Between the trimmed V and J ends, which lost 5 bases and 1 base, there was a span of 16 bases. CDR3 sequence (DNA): TGTGCCAGCAGCCCCCGCCTGGGCGCGGGCACAGATACGCAGTATTTT. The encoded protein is CASSPRLGAGTDTQYF. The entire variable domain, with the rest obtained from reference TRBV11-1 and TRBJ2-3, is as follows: EAEVAQSPRYKITEKSQAVAFWCDPISGHATLYWYRQILGQGPELLVQFQDESVVDDSQLPKDRFSAERLKGVDSTLKIQPAELGDSAMYLCASSPRLGAGTDTQYFGPGTRLTVL.

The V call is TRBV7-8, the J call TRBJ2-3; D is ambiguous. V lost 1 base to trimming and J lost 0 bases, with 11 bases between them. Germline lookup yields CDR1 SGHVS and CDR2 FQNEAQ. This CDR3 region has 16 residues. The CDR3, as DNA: TGTGCCAGCAGCTTAGTGGCGACCCCTAGCACAGATACGCAGTATTTT. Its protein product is CASSLVATPSTDTQYF.

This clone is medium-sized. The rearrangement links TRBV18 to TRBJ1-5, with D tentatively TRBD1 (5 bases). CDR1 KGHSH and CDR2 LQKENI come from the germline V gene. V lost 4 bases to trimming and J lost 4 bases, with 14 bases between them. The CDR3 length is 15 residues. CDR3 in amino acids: CASSREAGRNQPQHF. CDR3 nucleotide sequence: TGTGCCAGCTCACGGGAGGCAGGGAGGAATCAGCCCCAGCATTTT.

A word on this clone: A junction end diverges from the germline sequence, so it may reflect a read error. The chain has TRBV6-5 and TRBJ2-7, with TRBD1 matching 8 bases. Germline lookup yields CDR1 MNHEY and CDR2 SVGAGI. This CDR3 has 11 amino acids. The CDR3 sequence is CASSYPGGQSF. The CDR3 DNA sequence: TGTGCCAGCAGTTACCCAGGGGGCCAGAGTTTC.

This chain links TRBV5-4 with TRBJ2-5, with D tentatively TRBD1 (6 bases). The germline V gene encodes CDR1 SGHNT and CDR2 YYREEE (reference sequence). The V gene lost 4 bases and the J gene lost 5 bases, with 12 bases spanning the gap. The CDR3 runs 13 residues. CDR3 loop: CASSLQGFETQYF. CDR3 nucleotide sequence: TGTGCCAGCAGCCTCCAGGGGTTCGAGACCCAGTACTTC.

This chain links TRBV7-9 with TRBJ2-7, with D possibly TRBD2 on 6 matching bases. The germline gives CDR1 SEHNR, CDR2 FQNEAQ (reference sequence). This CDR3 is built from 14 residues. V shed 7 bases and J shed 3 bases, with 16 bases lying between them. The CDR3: CASTTGTGVYEQYF. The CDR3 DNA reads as TGTGCCAGCACCACCGGGACTGGAGTCTACGAGCAGTACTTC.

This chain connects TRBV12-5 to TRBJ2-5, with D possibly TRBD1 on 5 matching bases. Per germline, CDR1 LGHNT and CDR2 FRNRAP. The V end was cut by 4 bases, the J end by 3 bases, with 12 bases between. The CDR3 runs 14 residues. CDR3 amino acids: CASGSRVEKETQYF. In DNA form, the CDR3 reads TGTGCTAGTGGTTCCAGGGTGGAGAAAGAGACCCAGTACTTC. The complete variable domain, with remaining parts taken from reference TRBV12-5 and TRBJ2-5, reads DARVTQTPRHKVTEMGQEVTMRCQPILGHNTVFWYRQTMMQGLELLAYFRNRAPLDDSGMPKDRFSAEMPDATLATLKIQPSEPRDSAVYFCASGSRVEKETQYFGPGTRLLVL.

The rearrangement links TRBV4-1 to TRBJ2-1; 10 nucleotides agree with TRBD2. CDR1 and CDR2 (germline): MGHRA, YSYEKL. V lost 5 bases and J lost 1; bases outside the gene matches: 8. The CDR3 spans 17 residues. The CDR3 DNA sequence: TGCGCCAGCAGCGGATCTAGCGGGAGAGGGTCCTACAATGAGCAGTTCTTC. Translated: CASSGSSGRGSYNEQFF.

CDR3: CAWSDRDTPQYF. The CDR3 DNA is TGTGCCTGGAGTGACAGAGACACCCCACAGTACTTC. The chain couples TRBV30 to TRBJ2-5, with D hard to call. This CDR3 contains 12 residues. Trimming pared 1 base from V and 11 bases from J, leaving 14 bases between. Germline V gene sequence: CDR1 GTSNPN, CDR2 SVGIG (reference sequence).

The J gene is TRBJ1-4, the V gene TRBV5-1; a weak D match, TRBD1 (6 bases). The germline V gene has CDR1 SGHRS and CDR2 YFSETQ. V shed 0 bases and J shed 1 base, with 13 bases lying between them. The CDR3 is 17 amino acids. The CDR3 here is CASSLGTGSLTNEKLFF. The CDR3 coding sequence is TGCGCCAGCAGCTTGGGTACAGGGTCCCTAACTAATGAAAAACTGTTTTTT.

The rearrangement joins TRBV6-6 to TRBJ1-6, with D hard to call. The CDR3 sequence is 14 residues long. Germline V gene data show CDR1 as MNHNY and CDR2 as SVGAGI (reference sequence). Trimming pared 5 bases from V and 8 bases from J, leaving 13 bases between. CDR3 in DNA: TGTGCCAGCAGTCCCGTCGGCGTAGATTCACCCCTCCACTTT. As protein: CASSPVGVDSPLHF.